Each of the 5 T cell receptor beta chains below was sequenced from the same sample in a study of identifying expanded T cells in peripheral blood. Clones were read by immunoSEQ multiplex PCR, and TCRdb kept only the in-frame ones, dropping some. Among approximately 90,000 clones listed, roughly 90% were seen once. The sequenced sample consisted of blood. Receptors originate from a person aged 18 to 69 in good health.

This rearrangement joins TRBV28 to TRBJ2-5; no reliable D call. The end of the DNA fits TRBJ2-7 better, so the J call may be wrong. The CDR3 is made up of 14 amino acids. The germline CDR1 and CDR2 sequences are MDHEN and SYDVKM. The CDR3 coding sequence is TGTGCCAGCAGGGCCGGGCCCCTCTTCGACGAGCAGTACTTC. This encodes CASRAGPLFDEQYF.

The J gene is TRBJ1-5, the V gene TRBV5-1; D is uncertain. Germline V gene data show CDR1 as SGHRS and CDR2 as YFSETQ. The CDR3 consists of 15 residues. V was clipped by 1 base and J by 4 bases, with 12 bases between them. Here the CDR3 reads CASSLRGGGNQPQHF. DNA of the CDR3: TGCGCCAGCAGCTTGCGGGGTGGAGGGAATCAGCCCCAGCATTTT.

The chain recombines TRBV19 with TRBJ2-1; D remains ambiguous. The germline CDR1 and CDR2 sequences are LNHDA and SQIVND (reference sequence). The CDR3 length is 14 residues. V was trimmed by 6 bases and J by 3 bases, leaving 12 bases between them. CDR3 protein: CASSPRPLYNEQFF. The CDR3 nucleotides read TGTGCCAGTAGCCCCAGGCCGCTCTACAATGAGCAGTTCTTC.

The J gene is TRBJ1-3, the V gene TRBV30, with TRBD1 matching over 7 bases. Germline CDR1 reads GTSNPN; CDR2 reads SVGIG (reference sequence). The CDR3 runs to 12 residues. V trimming: 4 bases; J trimming: 9 bases; junction bases outside the gene matches: 6. Here the CDR3 DNA reads TGTGCCTGGACAGGGGGGAAAGGCACCATATATTTT. Amino acid sequence: CAWTGGKGTIYF.

This clone was counted only a few times. The chain couples TRBV6-1 to TRBJ1-5; unclear D gene. The length of the CDR3 is 12 residues. CDR1 is MNHNS, CDR2 SASEGT, per germline. V lost 3 bases and J 1 base, leaving 1 base between the germline ends. CDR3 in amino acids: CASSDSNQPQHF. Here the CDR3 DNA reads TGTGCCAGCAGTGACAGCAATCAGCCCCAGCATTTT.